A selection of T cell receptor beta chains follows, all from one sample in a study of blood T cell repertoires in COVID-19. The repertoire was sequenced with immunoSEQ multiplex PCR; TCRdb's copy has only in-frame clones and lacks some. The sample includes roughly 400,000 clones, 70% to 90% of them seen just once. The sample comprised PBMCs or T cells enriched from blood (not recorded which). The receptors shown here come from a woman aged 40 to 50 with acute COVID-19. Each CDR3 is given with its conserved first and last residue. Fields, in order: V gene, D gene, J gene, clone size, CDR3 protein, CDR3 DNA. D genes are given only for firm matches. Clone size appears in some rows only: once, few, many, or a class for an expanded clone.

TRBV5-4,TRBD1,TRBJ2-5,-,CASSIGRQGRGTQYF,TGTGCCAGCAGCATAGGAAGACAGGGGCGCGGGACCCAGTACTTC
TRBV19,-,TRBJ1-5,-,CASSTPGAGVSNQPQHF,TGTGCCAGTAGTACCCCAGGGGCCGGGGTGAGCAATCAGCCCCAGCATTTT
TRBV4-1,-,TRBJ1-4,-,CASSQEGTQEEGEKLFF,TGCGCCAGCAGCCAAGAAGGAACCCAGGAGGAAGGGGAAAAACTGTTTTTT
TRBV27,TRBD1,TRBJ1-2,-,CATRTGGGGYGYTF,TGTGCCACTAGGACAGGGGGCGGGGGCTATGGCTACACCTTC
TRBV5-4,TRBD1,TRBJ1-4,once,CASSPSTGWEEKLFF,TGTGCCAGCAGCCCATCGACAGGGTGGGAGGAAAAACTGTTTTTT
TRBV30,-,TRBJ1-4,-,CAWSSGFTNEKLFF,TGTGCCTGGAGTTCAGGGTTCACTAATGAAAAACTGTTTTTT
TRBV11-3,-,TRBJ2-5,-,CASSYLGGVQETQYF,TGTGCCAGCAGCTATCTCGGGGGTGTTCAAGAGACCCAGTACTTC
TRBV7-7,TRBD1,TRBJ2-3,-,CASSRTGGRDTQYF,TGTGCCAGCAGCCGGACAGGGGGCAGAGATACGCAGTATTTT
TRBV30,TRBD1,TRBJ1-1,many,CAWGPGTGTTEAFF,TGTGCCTGGGGACCCGGGACAGGGACCACTGAAGCTTTCTTT
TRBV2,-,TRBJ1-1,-,CASHGGKNEAFF,TGTGCCAGCCATGGGGGGAAAAATGAAGCTTTCTTT
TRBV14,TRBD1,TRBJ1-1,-,CASSPYTGVWAFF,TGTGCCAGCAGCCCTTACACAGGGGTTTGGGCTTTCTTT
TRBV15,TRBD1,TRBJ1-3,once,CATRRHDRGGGNTIYF,TGTGCCACCAGGCGCCATGACAGGGGAGGTGGAAACACCATATATTTT
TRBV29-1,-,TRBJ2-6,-,CSVDGSSGANVLTF,TGCAGCGTTGACGGGAGCTCTGGGGCCAACGTCCTGACTTTC
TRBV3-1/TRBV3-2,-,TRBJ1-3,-,CASSRDSADGNTIYF,TGTGCCAGCAGCAGGGACTCAGCAGACGGAAACACCATATATTTT
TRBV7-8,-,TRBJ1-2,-,CASSLVGAAEANYGYTF,TGTGCCAGCAGCTTAGTCGGTGCAGCTGAGGCTAACTATGGCTACACCTTC
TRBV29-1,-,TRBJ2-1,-,CSVGRSSYNEQFF,TGCAGCGTTGGTCGCAGCTCCTACAATGAGCAGTTCTTC
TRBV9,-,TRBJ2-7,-,CASSVAQQGSYEQYF,TGTGCCAGCAGCGTAGCACAACAGGGATCCTACGAGCAGTACTTC
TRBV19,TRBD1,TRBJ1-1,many,CASSRDRGGSEAFF,TGTGCCAGTAGCCGGGACAGGGGGGGATCCGAAGCTTTCTTT
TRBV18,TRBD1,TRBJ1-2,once,CASSPFSGTGVANYGYTF,TGTGCCAGCTCACCCTTCTCCGGGACAGGGGTCGCCAACTATGGCTACACCTTC
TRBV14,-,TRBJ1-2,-,CASSQVGKGDYGYTF,TGTGCCAGCAGCCAAGTTGGGAAGGGAGACTATGGCTACACCTTC
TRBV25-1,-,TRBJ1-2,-,CASSLGVGYTF,TGTGCCAGCAGTCTAGGGGTCGGCTACACCTTC
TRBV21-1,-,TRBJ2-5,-,CASSKARDQETQYF,TGTGCCAGCAGCAAAGCCAGGGATCAAGAGACCCAGTACTTC
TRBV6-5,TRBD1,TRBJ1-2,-,CASFGTGPYGYTF,TGTGCCAGCTTTGGGACAGGCCCCTATGGCTACACCTTC
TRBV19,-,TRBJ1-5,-,CASSIRLQPQHF,TGTGCCAGTAGTATCAGATTACAGCCCCAGCATTTT
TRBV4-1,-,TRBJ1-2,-,CASSQDPSYGYTF,TGCGCCAGCAGCCAAGATCCGAGCTATGGCTACACCTTC
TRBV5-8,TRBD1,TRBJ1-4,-,CASSLEGQANEKLFF,TGTGCCAGCAGCCTTGAGGGACAGGCTAATGAAAAACTGTTTTTT
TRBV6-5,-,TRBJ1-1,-,CASRWGQVNTEAFF,TGTGCCAGCAGGTGGGGCCAGGTGAACACTGAAGCTTTCTTT
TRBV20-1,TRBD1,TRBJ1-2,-,CSATGVYGYTF,TGCAGTGCCACAGGGGTCTATGGCTACACCTTC
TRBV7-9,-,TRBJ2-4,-,CASSRKTLAKNIQYF,TGTGCCAGCAGTAGAAAAACCCTAGCCAAAAACATTCAGTACTTC
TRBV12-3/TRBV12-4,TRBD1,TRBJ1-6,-,CASSTGGSSPLHF,TGTGCCAGCAGTACAGGGGGCTCTTCACCCCTCCACTTT
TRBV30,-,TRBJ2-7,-,CAWSSGQPYEQYF,TGTGCCTGGAGTTCTGGACAGCCCTACGAGCAGTACTTC
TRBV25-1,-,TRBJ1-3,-,CASSDPRQASGNTIYF,TGTGCCAGCAGTGATCCTCGACAGGCCTCTGGAAACACCATATATTTT
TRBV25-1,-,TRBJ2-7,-,CASAASNYEQYF,TGTGCCAGCGCCGCCTCTAACTACGAGCAGTACTTC
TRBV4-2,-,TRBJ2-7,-,CASSQDPLGASYEQYF,TGTGCCAGCAGCCAAGACCCTTTGGGGGCCTCCTACGAGCAGTACTTC
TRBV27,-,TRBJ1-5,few,CASSLSWGDQPQHF,TGTGCCAGCAGTTTATCGTGGGGAGATCAGCCCCAGCATTTT
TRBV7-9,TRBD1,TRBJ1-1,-,CASSSGGITEAFF,TGTGCCAGCAGCTCAGGGGGGATCACTGAAGCTTTCTTT
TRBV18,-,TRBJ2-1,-,CASSPSTSGAYNEQFF,TGTGCCAGCTCACCATCAACGTCGGGGGCCTACAATGAGCAGTTCTTC
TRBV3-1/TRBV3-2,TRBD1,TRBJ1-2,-,CASSPGEAGGNYGYTF,TGTGCCAGCAGCCCGGGTGAGGCAGGGGGCAACTATGGCTACACCTTC
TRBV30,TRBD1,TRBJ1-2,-,CAWSPGGGNYGYTF,TGTGCCTGGAGTCCAGGGGGCGGAAACTATGGCTACACCTTC
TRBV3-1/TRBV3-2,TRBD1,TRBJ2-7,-,CASSQMSTGSNEQYF,TGTGCCAGCAGCCAAATGTCGACAGGGTCCAACGAGCAGTACTTC
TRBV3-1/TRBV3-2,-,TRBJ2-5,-,CASSQGRESETQYF,TGTGCCAGCAGCCAAGGCCGTGAGTCGGAGACCCAGTACTTC
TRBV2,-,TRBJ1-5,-,CASSPGQGNQPQHF,TGTGCCAGCAGTCCGGGACAAGGCAATCAGCCCCAGCATTTT
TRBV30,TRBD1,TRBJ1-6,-,CACQQGTAPTSPLHF,TGTGCCTGCCAACAGGGGACGGCTCCTACTTCACCCCTCCACTTT
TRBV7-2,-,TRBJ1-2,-,CASSPHLVGVNYGYTF,TGTGCCAGCAGCCCACATTTAGTCGGGGTTAACTATGGCTACACCTTC
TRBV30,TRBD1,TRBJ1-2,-,CAWSLPRQGGYGYTF,TGTGCCTGGAGTCTTCCGAGACAGGGTGGATATGGCTACACCTTC
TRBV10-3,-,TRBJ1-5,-,CAISESVTVPAQGPQHF,TGTGCCATCAGTGAGTCAGTAACGGTTCCGGCCCAGGGACCCCAGCATTTT
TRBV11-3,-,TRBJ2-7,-,CASSGPGYEQYF,TGTGCCAGCAGCGGCCCTGGCTACGAGCAGTACTTC
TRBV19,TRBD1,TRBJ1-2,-,CASSMDRGIYGYTF,TGTGCCAGTAGTATGGACAGGGGCATCTATGGCTACACCTTC
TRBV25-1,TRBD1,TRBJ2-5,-,CASSQFRGLAETQYF,TGTGCCAGCAGTCAGTTCAGGGGGCTCGCGGAGACCCAGTACTTC
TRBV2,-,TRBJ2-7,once,CASCREQYEQYF,TGTGCCAGCTGCCGGGAGCAGTACGAGCAGTACTTC
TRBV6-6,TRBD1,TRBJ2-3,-,CASSYGRGPSTDTQYF,TGTGCCAGCAGTTACGGAAGGGGGCCGAGCACAGATACGCAGTATTTT
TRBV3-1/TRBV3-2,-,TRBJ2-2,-,CASSRYRGELFF,TGTGCCAGCAGCCGATACAGGGGGGAGCTGTTTTTT
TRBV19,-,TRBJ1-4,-,CASGHRVFPNEKLFF,TGTGCCAGTGGCCACAGGGTTTTTCCTAATGAAAAACTGTTTTTT
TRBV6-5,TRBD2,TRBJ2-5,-,CASRRRDGGGETQYF,TGTGCCAGCAGGCGGAGGGATGGGGGGGGTGAGACCCAGTACTTC
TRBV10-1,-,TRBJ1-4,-,CASTPRARANEKLFF,TGCGCCAGCACCCCCCGGGCGAGGGCTAATGAAAAACTGTTTTTT